This TCR beta chain was captured in a study of blood T cell repertoires in COVID-19. TCRdb's copy holds only in-frame clones and misses some; the assay was immunoSEQ multiplex PCR. The data hold fewer than 110,000 clones, with about 89% observed a single time. Source material: peripheral blood. The clonotype originates from a man aged 40-49 years with active or convalescent COVID-19.

Written as DNA, the CDR3 is TGTGCCAGCAGGCCGGCTAGTAATTACGAGCAGTACTTC. Protein sequence: CASRPASNYEQYF. The chain recombines TRBV28 with TRBJ2-7; D is unclear. The germline V gene has CDR1 MDHEN and CDR2 SYDVKM. V shed 6 bases and J shed 4 bases, with 13 bases lying between them. There are 13 residues in the CDR3.